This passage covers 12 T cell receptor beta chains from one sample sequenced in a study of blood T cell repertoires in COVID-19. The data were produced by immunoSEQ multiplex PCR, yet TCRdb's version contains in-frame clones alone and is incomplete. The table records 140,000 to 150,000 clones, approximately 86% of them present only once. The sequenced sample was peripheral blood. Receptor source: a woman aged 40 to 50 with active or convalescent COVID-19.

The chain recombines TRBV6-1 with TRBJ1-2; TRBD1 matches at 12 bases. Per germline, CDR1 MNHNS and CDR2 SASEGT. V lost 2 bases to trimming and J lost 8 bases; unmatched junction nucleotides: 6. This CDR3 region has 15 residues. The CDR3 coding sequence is TGTGCCAGCAGTGAATGGGGACAGGGGGCAGGGGGCTACACCTTC. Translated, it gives CASSEWGQGAGGYTF.

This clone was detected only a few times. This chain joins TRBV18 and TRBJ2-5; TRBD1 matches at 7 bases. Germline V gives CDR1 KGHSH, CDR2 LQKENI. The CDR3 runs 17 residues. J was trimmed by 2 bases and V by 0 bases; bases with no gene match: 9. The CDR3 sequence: CASSPPVNRGRQETQYF. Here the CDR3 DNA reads TGTGCCAGCTCACCACCGGTTAACAGGGGTCGGCAAGAGACCCAGTACTTC.

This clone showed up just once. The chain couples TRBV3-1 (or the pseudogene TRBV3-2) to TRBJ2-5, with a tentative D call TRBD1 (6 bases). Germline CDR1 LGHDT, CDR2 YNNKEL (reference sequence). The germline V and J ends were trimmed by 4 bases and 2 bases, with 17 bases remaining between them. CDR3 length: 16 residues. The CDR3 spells CASSRIVRRGQETQYF. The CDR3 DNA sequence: TGTGCCAGCAGCCGCATAGTTCGTAGGGGGCAAGAGACCCAGTACTTC.

Here the CDR3 reads CAINNAGANEQFF. CDR3 coding DNA: TGTGCCATCAATAATGCGGGAGCTAATGAGCAGTTCTTC. The J gene is TRBJ2-1, the V gene TRBV10-3; TRBD2 agrees at 7 bases. Trimming cost V 7 bases and J 7 bases; bases outside gene matches: 7. The germline V gene encodes CDR1 ENHRY and CDR2 SYGVKD. The CDR3 spans 13 residues.

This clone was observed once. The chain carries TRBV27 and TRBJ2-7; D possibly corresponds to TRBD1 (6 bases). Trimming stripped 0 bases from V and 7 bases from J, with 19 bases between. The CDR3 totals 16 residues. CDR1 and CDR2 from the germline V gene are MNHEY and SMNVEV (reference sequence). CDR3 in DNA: TGTGCCAGCAGTTTATCTGGGGGCCACATCTCATGGGAGCAGTACTTC. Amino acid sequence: CASSLSGGHISWEQYF.

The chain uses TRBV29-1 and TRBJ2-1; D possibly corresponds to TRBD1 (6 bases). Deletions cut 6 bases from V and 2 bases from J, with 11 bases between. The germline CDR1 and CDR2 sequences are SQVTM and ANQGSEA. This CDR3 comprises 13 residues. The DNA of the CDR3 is TGCAGCGTCCGACAGGCTGCCTACAATGAGCAGTTCTTC. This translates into CSVRQAAYNEQFF.

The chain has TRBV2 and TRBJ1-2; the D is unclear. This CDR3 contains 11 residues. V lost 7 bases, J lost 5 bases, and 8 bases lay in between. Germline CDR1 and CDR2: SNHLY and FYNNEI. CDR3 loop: CASISRYGYTF. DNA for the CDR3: TGTGCCAGCATCTCTCGGTATGGCTACACCTTC.

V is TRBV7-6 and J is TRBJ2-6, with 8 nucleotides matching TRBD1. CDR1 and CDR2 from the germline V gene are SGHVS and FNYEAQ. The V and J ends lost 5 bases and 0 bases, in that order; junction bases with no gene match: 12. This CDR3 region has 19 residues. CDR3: CASSIDTGTGFSGANVLTF. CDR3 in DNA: TGTGCCAGCAGCATCGATACCGGGACAGGCTTCTCTGGGGCCAACGTCCTGACTTTC.

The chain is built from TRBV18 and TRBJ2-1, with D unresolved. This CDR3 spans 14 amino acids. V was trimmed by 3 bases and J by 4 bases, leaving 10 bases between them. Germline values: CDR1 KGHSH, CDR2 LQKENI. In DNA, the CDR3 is TGTGCCAGCTCACCTAGGCTAGATTACAATGAGCAGTTCTTC. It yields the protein CASSPRLDYNEQFF.

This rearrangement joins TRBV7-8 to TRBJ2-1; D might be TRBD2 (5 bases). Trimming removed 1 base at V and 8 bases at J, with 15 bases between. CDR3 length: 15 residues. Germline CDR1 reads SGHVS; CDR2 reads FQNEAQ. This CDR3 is CASSLVGVALDEQFF. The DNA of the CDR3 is TGTGCCAGCAGCTTAGTCGGGGTGGCGTTGGATGAGCAGTTCTTC.

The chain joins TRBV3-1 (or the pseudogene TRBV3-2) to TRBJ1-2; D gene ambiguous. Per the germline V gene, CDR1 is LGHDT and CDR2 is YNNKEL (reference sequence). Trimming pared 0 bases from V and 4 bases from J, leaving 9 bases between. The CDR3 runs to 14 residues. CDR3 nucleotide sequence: TGTGCCAGCAGCCAAGACAACAGTTTCTATGGCTACACCTTC. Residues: CASSQDNSFYGYTF.

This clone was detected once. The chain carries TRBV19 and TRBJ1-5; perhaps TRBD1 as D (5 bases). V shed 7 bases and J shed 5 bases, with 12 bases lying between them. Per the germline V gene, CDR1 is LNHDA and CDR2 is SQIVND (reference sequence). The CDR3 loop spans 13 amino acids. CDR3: CASTAGLYQPQHF. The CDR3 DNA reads TGTGCCAGTACCGCAGGGCTGTATCAGCCCCAGCATTTT.